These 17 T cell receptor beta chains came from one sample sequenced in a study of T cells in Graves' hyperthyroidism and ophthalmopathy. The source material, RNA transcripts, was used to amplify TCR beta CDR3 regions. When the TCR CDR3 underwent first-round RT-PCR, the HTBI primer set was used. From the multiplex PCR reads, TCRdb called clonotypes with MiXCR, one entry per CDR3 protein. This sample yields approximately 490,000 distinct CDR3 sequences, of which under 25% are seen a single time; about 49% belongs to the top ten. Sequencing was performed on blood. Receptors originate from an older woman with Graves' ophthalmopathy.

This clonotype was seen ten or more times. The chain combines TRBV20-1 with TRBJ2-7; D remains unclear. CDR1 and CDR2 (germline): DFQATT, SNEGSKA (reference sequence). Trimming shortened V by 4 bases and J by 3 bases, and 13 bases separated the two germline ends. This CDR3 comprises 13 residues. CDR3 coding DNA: TGCAGTGCTAATTCAGGCTCTCGCTACGAGCAGTACTTC. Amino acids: CSANSGSRYEQYF.

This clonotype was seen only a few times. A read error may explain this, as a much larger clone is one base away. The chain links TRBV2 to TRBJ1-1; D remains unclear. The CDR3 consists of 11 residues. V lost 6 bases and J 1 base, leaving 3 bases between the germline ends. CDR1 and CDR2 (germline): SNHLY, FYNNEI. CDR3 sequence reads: CASRTNTEAFF. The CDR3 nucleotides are TGTGCCAGCAGGACGAACACTGAAGCTTTCTTT.

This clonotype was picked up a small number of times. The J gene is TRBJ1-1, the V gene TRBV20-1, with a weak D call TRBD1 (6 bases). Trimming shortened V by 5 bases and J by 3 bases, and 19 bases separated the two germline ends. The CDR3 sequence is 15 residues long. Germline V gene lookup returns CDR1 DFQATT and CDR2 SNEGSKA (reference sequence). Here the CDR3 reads CSAGRRTGFHTEAFF. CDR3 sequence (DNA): TGCAGTGCTGGACGACGCACAGGGTTTCACACTGAAGCTTTCTTT.

CDR3 protein: CAWMVAASHEQFF. The CDR3 coding sequence is TGTGCCTGGATGGTAGCGGCCTCTCATGAGCAGTTCTTC. This chain connects TRBV30 to TRBJ2-1; perhaps TRBD2 as D (6 bases). The germline V gene encodes CDR1 GTSNPN and CDR2 SVGIG (reference sequence). Trimming took 4 bases from V and 8 from J, leaving 15 bases between them. The CDR3 extends over 13 amino acids.

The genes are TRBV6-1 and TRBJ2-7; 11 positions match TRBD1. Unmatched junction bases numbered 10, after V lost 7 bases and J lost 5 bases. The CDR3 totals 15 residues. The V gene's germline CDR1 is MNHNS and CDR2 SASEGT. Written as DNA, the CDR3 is TGTGCCAGCAACTCCCCCGGGACAGGGGGAAACGAGCAGTACTTC. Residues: CASNSPGTGGNEQYF.

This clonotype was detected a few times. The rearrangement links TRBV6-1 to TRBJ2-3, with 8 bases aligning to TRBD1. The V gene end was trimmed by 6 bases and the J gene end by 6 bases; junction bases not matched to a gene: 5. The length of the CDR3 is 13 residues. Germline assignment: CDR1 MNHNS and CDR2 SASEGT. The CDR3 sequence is CASSTDRGDTQYF. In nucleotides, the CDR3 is TGTGCCAGCAGCACCGACAGGGGTGATACGCAGTATTTT.

The CDR3 is CSAGLAVGEQFF. In DNA form, the CDR3 reads TGCAGTGCCGGACTAGCGGTTGGAGAGCAGTTCTTC. The chain has TRBV20-1 and TRBJ2-1; 10 nucleotides agree with TRBD2. CDR3 length equals 12 residues. Germline V CDR1 and CDR2: DFQATT, SNEGSKA (reference sequence). V lost 6 bases, J lost 10 bases, and 6 bases stayed unmatched.

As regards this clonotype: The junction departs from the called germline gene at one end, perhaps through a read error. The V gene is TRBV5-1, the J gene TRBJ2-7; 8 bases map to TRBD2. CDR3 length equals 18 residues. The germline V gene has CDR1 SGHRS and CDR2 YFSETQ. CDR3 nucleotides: TGCGCCGGCAGCTTGGCCAGCGGGAGAGTAGGCTATTTCTACGAGCAGTACTTC. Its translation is CAGSLASGRVGYFYEQYF.

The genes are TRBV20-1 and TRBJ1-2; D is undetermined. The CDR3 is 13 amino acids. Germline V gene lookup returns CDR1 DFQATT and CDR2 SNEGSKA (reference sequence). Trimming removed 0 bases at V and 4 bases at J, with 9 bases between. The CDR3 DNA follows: TGCAGTGCTAGAGATCGGGAGGGCTATGGCTACACCTTC. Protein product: CSARDREGYGYTF.

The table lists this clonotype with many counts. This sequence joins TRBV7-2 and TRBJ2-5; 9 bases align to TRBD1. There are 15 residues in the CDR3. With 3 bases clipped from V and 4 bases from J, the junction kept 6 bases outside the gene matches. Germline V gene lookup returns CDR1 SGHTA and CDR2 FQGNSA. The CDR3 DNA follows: TGTGCCAGCAGCTTCCCTCGACAGGGGGGAGAGACCCAGTACTTC. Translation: CASSFPRQGGETQYF.

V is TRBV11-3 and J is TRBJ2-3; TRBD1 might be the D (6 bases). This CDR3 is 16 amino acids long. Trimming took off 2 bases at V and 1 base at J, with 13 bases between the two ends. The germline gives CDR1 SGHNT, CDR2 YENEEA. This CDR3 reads CASSLRTAGGTDTQYF. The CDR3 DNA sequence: TGTGCCAGCAGCTTAAGGACAGCCGGAGGCACAGATACGCAGTATTTT.

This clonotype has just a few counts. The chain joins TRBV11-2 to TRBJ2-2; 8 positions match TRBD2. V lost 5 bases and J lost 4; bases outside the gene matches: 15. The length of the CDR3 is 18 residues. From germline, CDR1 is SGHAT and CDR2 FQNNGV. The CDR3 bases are TGTGCCAGCAGCCCCGGGGGGGCGCTCCATTACAGCACCGGGGAGCTGTTTTTT. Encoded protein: CASSPGGALHYSTGELFF.

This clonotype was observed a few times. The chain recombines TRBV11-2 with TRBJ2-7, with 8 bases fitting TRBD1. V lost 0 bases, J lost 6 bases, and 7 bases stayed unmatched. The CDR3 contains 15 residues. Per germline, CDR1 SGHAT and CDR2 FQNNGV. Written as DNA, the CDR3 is TGTGCCAGCAGCTTAGATCAGGGGGCGAGGCGCGAGCAGTACTTC. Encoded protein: CASSLDQGARREQYF.

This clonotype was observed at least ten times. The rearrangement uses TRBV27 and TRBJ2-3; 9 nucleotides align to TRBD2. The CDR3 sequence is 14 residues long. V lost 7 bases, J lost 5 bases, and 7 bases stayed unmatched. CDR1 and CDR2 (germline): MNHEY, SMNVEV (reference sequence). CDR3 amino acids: CASILAGGGDTQYF. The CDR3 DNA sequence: TGTGCCAGCATCCTGGCGGGAGGGGGAGATACGCAGTATTTT.

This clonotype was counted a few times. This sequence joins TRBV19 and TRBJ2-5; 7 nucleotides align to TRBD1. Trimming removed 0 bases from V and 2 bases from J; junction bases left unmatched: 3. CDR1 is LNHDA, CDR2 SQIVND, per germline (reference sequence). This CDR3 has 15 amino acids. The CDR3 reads CASSIDRGQQETQYF. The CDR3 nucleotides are TGTGCCAGTAGTATAGATCGGGGACAGCAAGAGACCCAGTACTTC.

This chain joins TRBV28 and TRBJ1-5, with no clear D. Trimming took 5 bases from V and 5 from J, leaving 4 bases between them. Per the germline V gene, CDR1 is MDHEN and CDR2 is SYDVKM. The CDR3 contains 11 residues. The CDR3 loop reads CASSQYQPQHF. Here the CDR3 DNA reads TGTGCCAGCAGTCAGTATCAGCCCCAGCATTTT.

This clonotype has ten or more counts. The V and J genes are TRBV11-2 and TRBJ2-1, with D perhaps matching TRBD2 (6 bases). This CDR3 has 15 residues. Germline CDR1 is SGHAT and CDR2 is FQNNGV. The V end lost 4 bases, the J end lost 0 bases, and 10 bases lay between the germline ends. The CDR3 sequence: CASSSLATSYNEQFF. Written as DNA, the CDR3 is TGTGCCAGCAGCTCGCTAGCGACCTCCTACAATGAGCAGTTCTTC.